This T cell receptor (beta chain) was retrieved from a study of technical replicates of blood from a few donors. This clone was detected only once. Clones were sequenced by immunoSEQ multiplex PCR, and TCRdb holds only the in-frame ones, with some missing. The sample lists almost 90,000 clones; approximately 94% were seen once. V lost 4 bases to trimming and J lost 10 bases; unmatched junction nucleotides: 5. This CDR3 comprises 14 residues. The germline V gene has CDR1 LNHNV and CDR2 YYDKDF (reference sequence). This clonotype was sampled from a human donor in good health. The chain carries TRBV15 and TRBJ2-1; 12 nucleotides match TRBD1. The sequenced material came from T cells isolated from PBMCs. Written as DNA, the CDR3 is TGTGCCACCAGCAAGGGACAGGGGGCGTTGGAGCAGTTCTTC. Amino acid sequence: CATSKGQGALEQFF. Drawing the rest from reference TRBV15 and TRBJ2-1, the complete variable domain is DAMVIQNPRYQVTQFGKPVTLSCSQTLNHNVMYWYQQKSSQAPKLLFHYYDKDFNNEADTPDNFQSRRPNTSFCFLDIRSPGLGDTAMYLCATSKGQGALEQFFGPGTRLTVL.